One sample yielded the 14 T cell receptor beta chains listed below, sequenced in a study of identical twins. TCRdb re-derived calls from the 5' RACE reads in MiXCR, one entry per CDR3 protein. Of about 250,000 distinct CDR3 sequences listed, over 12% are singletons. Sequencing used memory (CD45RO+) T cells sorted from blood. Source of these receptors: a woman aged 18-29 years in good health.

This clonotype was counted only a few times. The CDR3 loop is CASARTSVPYEQYF. CDR3 nucleotide sequence: TGTGCCAGCGCCCGGACTAGCGTCCCCTACGAGCAGTACTTC. The chain has TRBV12-3 or TRBV12-4 and TRBJ2-7, with 9 bases lining up with TRBD2. The CDR3 is 14 amino acids. V trimming: 8 bases; J trimming: 2 bases; junction bases outside the gene matches: 7.

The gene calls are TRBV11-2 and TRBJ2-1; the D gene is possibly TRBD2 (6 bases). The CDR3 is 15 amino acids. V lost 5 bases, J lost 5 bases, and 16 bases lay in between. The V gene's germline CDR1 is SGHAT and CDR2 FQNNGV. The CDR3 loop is CASSQGIAENNEQFF. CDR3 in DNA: TGTGCCAGCAGCCAAGGTATAGCGGAGAACAATGAGCAGTTCTTC. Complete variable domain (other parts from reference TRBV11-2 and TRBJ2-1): EAGVAQSPRYKIIEKRQSVAFWCNPISGHATLYWYQQILGQGPKLLIQFQNNGVVDDSQLPKDRFSAERLKGVDSTLKIQPAKLEDSAVYLCASSQGIAENNEQFFGPGTRLTVL.

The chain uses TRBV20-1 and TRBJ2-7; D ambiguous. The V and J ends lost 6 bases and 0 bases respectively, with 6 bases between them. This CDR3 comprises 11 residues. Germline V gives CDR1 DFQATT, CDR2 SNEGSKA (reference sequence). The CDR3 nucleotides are TGCAGTGCGGCGAGCTCCTACGAGCAGTACTTC. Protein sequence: CSAASSYEQYF.

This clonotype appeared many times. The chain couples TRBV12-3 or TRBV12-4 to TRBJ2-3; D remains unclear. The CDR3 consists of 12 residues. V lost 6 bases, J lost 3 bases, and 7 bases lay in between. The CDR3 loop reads CASRTLTDTQYF. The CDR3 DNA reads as TGTGCCAGCAGAACCCTGACAGATACGCAGTATTTT.

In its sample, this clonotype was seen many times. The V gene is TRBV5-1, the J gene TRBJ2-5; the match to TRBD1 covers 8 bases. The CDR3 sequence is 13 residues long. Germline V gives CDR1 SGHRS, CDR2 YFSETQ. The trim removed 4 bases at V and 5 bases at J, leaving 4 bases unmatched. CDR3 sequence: CASSKRQGETQYF. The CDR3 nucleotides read TGCGCCAGCAGCAAACGACAGGGGGAGACCCAGTACTTC.

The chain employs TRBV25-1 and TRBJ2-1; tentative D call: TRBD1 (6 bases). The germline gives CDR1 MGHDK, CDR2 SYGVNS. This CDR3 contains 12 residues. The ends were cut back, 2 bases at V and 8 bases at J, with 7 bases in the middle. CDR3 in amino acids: CASSEQGYEQFF. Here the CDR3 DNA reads TGTGCCAGCAGTGAACAGGGGTATGAGCAGTTCTTC.

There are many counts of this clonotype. The CDR3 DNA reads TGCGCCAGCATGCCTAGCGGGGTGGGTGAGCAGTTCTTC. This translates into CASMPSGVGEQFF. V is TRBV5-1 and J is TRBJ2-1, with 9 bases identical to TRBD2. The germline CDR1 and CDR2 sequences are SGHRS and YFSETQ. The CDR3 covers 13 residues. J lost 9 bases, V lost 6 bases, and 7 bases had no gene match.

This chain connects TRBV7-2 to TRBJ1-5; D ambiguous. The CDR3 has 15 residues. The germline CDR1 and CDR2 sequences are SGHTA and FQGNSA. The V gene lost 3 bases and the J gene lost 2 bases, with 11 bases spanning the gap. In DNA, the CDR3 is TGTGCCAGCAGCTTTAACCCCGGTGGCAATCAGCCCCAGCATTTT. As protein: CASSFNPGGNQPQHF.

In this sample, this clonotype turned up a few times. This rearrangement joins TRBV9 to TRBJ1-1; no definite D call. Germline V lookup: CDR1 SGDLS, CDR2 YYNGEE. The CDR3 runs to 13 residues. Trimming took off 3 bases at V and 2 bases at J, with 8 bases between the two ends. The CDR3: CASSERSNTEAFF. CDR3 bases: TGTGCCAGCAGCGAGCGCTCAAACACTGAAGCTTTCTTT.

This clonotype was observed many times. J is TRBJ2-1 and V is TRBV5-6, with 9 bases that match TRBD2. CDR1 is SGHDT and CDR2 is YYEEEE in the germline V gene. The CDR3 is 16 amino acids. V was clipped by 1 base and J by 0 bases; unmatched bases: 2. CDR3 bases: TGTGCCAGCAGCTTGCTTAGCGGGAGCTCCTACAATGAGCAGTTCTTC. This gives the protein CASSLLSGSSYNEQFF.

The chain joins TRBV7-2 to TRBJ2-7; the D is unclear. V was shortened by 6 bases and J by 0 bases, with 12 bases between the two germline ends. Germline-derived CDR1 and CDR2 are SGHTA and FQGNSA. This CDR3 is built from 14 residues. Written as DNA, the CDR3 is TGTGCCAGCAGGATGAGTACCGCCTCCTACGAGCAGTACTTC. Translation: CASRMSTASYEQYF.

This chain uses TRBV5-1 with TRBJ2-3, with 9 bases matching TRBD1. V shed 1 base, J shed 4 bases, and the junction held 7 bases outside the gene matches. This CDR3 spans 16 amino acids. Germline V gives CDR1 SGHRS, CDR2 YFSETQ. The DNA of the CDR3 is TGCGCCAGCAGCTTGACAGGGGGCATGTCCCCAGATACGCAGTATTTT. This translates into CASSLTGGMSPDTQYF.

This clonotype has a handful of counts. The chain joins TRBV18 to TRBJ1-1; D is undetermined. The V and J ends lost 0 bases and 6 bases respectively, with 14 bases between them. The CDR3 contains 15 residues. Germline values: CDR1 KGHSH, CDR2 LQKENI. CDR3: CASSPPARLDPEAFF. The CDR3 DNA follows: TGTGCCAGCTCACCACCCGCCAGGCTGGACCCTGAAGCTTTCTTT. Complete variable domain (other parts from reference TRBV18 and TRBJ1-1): NAGVMQNPRHLVRRRGQEARLRCSPMKGHSHVYWYRQLPEEGLKFMVYLQKENIIDESGMPKERFSAEFPKEGPSILRIQQVVRGDSAAYFCASSPPARLDPEAFFGQGTRLTVV.

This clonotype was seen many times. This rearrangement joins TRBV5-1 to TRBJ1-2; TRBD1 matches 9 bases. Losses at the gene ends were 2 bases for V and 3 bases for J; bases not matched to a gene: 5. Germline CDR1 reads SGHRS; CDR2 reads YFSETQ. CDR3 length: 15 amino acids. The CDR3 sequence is CASSFRTGAHYGYTF. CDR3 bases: TGCGCCAGCAGCTTCCGGACAGGGGCCCACTATGGCTACACCTTC.